A single sample is the source of the 9 T cell receptor beta chains below, sequenced in a study of somatic mutations in cytotoxic T cells in rheumatoid arthritis (dated by TCRdb to 2015 to 2018). Libraries came from the immunoSEQ multiplex PCR assay. Held by TCRdb, this immuneACCESS table contains in-frame sequences only and omits some clones. Under half of the omission traces to an unresolved V gene where checked; the cause of the rest is unknown. This sample is represented by 35,000 to 45,000 clones; more than 80% of them were singletons. The ten largest clones take up about 3.4% of the sample. Material for sequencing was CD8+ T cells sorted from blood. These receptor sequences come from a man aged 40-55 years in good health.

V and J are TRBV7-2 and TRBJ2-7, with D perhaps given as TRBD1 or TRBD2 (5 bases each). This CDR3 is 15 amino acids long. In germline, CDR1 is SGHTA, CDR2 FQGNSA. V was cut by 1 base and J by 2 bases, with 12 bases left in between. CDR3 DNA sequence: TGTGCCAGCAGCTTAGGGGACCCTTCCACCTACGAGCAGTACTTC. Protein: CASSLGDPSTYEQYF. The variable domain in full, completed from reference TRBV7-2 and TRBJ2-7, reads GAGVSQSPSNKVTEKGKDVELRCDPISGHTALYWYRQSLGQGLEFLIYFQGNSAPDKSGLPSDRFSAERTGGSVSTLTIQRTQQEDSAVYLCASSLGDPSTYEQYFGPGTRLTVT.

The chain employs TRBV7-2 and TRBJ2-1, with D perhaps TRBD2 (5 bases). The length of the CDR3 is 16 residues. Germline V lookup: CDR1 SGHTA, CDR2 FQGNSA. Trimming left V 5 bases short and J 4 bases short, with 18 bases between. As DNA, the CDR3 is TGTGCCAGCAGCCCCCAAGAGGGAGAGAAGTACAATGAGCAGTTCTTC. Translated, it gives CASSPQEGEKYNEQFF.

The rearrangement links TRBV28 to TRBJ2-7; D remains unclear. This CDR3 spans 13 amino acids. The germline V gene has CDR1 MDHEN and CDR2 SYDVKM. Trimming took 3 bases from V and 0 from J, leaving 6 bases between them. The CDR3 DNA is TGTGCCAGCAGTTTCCACAACTCCTACGAGCAGTACTTC. Its translation: CASSFHNSYEQYF.

This chain links TRBV25-1 with TRBJ2-7, with D perhaps TRBD1 or TRBD2 (5 bases each). The CDR3 is 12 amino acids. The V end lost 7 bases, the J end lost 3 bases, and 10 bases lay between the germline ends. The germline V gene has CDR1 MGHDK and CDR2 SYGVNS. CDR3 sequence: CASNGGGYEQYF. CDR3 coding DNA: TGTGCCAGCAATGGTGGGGGCTACGAGCAGTACTTC.

The CDR3: CASSPGLISNEQFF. Here the CDR3 DNA reads TGTGCCAGCAGCCCGGGACTAATTAGCAATGAGCAGTTCTTC. V gene TRBV2 combines with J gene TRBJ2-1; 7 bases agree with TRBD2. Germline values: CDR1 SNHLY, CDR2 FYNNEI. Trimming cost V 6 bases and J 6 bases; bases outside gene matches: 8. This CDR3 spans 14 amino acids.

The chain recombines TRBV4-1 with TRBJ2-7; D ambiguous. Trimming removed 6 bases from V and 4 bases from J, with 19 bases in between. Per the germline V gene, CDR1 is MGHRA and CDR2 is YSYEKL. The CDR3 consists of 15 residues. The CDR3: CASSRLEESLYEQYF. For the CDR3, the DNA is TGCGCCAGCAGTCGCTTAGAGGAGTCCCTTTACGAGCAGTACTTC.

The chain joins TRBV6-6 to TRBJ1-2, with D possibly being TRBD1 (6 bases). The CDR3 is made up of 14 amino acids. CDR1 MNHNY and CDR2 SVGAGI come from the germline V gene (reference sequence). V shed 4 bases and J shed 2 bases, with 11 bases lying between them. This CDR3 reads CASSFRGPNYGYTF. The DNA for the CDR3 is TGTGCCAGCAGTTTCAGGGGACCCAACTATGGCTACACCTTC.

This rearrangement joins TRBV27 to TRBJ1-5; D remains unclear. V was shortened by 6 bases and J by 1 base, with 10 bases between the two germline ends. Germline CDR1 reads MNHEY; CDR2 reads SMNVEV (reference sequence). The CDR3 is 14 residues long. In DNA form, the CDR3 reads TGTGCCAGCAGCAGTACGGAGAGCAATCAGCCCCAGCATTTT. Protein sequence: CASSSTESNQPQHF.

The J gene is TRBJ2-7, the V gene TRBV30; D gene uncertain. Trimming left V 0 bases short and J 2 bases short, with 14 bases between. The CDR3 spans 15 residues. CDR1 is GTSNPN, CDR2 SVGIG, per germline (reference sequence). The CDR3: CAWSVSLVEPYEQYF. CDR3 coding DNA: TGTGCCTGGAGTGTTAGTCTAGTGGAGCCCTACGAGCAGTACTTC. Full variable domain (remainder filled in from reference TRBV30 and TRBJ2-7): SQTIHQWPATLVQPVGSPLSLECTVEGTSNPNLYWYRQAAGRGLQLLFYSVGIGQISSEVPQNLSASRPQDRQFILSSKKLLLSDSGFYLCAWSVSLVEPYEQYFGPGTRLTVT.